One and the same sample provided the 17 T cell receptor beta chains below, sequenced in a study of technical replicates of blood from four donors. Method: immunoSEQ multiplex PCR; TCRdb's copy keeps in-frame clones and lacks some. The sample contains approximately 69,000 clones, 88% of which appear only once. What was sequenced was PBMCs. Receptors originate from a human donor in good health. Some clones in this sample may be carry-over from other donors' samples.

J is TRBJ1-5 and V is TRBV6-1, with D maybe TRBD1 (5 bases). This CDR3 comprises 12 residues. Trimming pared 1 base from V and 14 bases from J, leaving 12 bases between. The germline V gene has CDR1 MNHNS and CDR2 SASEGT. The CDR3 sequence is CASSEVKAGKHF. In DNA form, the CDR3 reads TGTGCCAGCAGTGAAGTAAAGGCAGGGAAGCATTTT.

The rearrangement links TRBV19 to TRBJ1-1; 10 bases fit TRBD1. This CDR3 contains 16 residues. V lost 3 bases, J lost 4 bases, and 8 bases stayed unmatched. Germline CDR1 reads LNHDA; CDR2 reads SQIVND (reference sequence). The CDR3, as DNA: TGTGCCAGTAGTATTAAGACAGGGGGCGGTGGCACTGAAGCTTTCTTT. Its protein is CASSIKTGGGGTEAFF.

In this sample, this clone turned up once. The J gene is TRBJ1-2, the V gene TRBV5-1; D unclear. The V end was cut by 0 bases, the J end by 3 bases, with 6 bases between. The germline V gene has CDR1 SGHRS and CDR2 YFSETQ. CDR3 length equals 13 residues. CDR3 residues: CASSLGEDYGYTF. The CDR3 DNA is TGCGCCAGCAGCTTGGGCGAGGACTATGGCTACACCTTC.

A single count supports this clone. The V gene is TRBV7-3, the J gene TRBJ2-3; TRBD2 is a possible D gene (5 bases). Germline lookup yields CDR1 SGHTA and CDR2 FQGTGA. V was pared by 1 base and J by 0 bases, with 11 bases between. The CDR3 covers 16 residues. CDR3 DNA sequence: TGTGCCAGCAGCTTAAGTAGCGCCTCTAGCACAGATACGCAGTATTTT. Protein sequence: CASSLSSASSTDTQYF.

V gene TRBV27 combines with J gene TRBJ1-1, with D possibly TRBD1 on 6 matching bases. The germline V and J ends were trimmed by 5 bases and 5 bases, with 12 bases remaining between them. In germline, CDR1 is MNHEY, CDR2 SMNVEV (reference sequence). This CDR3 contains 13 residues. The DNA of the CDR3 is TGTGCCAGCAGTCCCCTGACAGGAACTGAAGCTTTCTTT. Amino acids: CASSPLTGTEAFF.

In DNA form, the CDR3 reads TGCGCCAGCAGTTACCGCGGGTTTCAGCCCCAGCATTTT. Amino acid sequence: CASSYRGFQPQHF. This chain joins TRBV10-1 and TRBJ1-5; D not certain. The V end was cut by 5 bases, the J end by 6 bases, with 11 bases between. The CDR3 has 13 amino acids. Germline CDR1 is WNHNN and CDR2 is SYGVQD (reference sequence).

The chain uses TRBV18 and TRBJ1-5; perhaps TRBD1 as D (6 bases). Between the trimmed V and J ends, which lost 8 bases and 3 bases, there was a span of 14 bases. Per the germline V gene, CDR1 is KGHSH and CDR2 is LQKENI. The CDR3 length is 14 residues. CDR3 coding DNA: TGTGCCAGCCGGGGGGGGGCGATCAATCAGCCCCAGCATTTT. This translates into CASRGGAINQPQHF.

The chain uses TRBV23-1 and TRBJ1-2; TRBD1 might be the D (6 bases). TRBV23-1 is recorded as an ORF, its role being uncertain. Trimming removed 4 bases at V and 7 bases at J, with 19 bases between. The CDR3 consists of 15 residues. As DNA, the CDR3 is TGCGCCAGCAGTCCACTCGCCGCAGGGGAGAGTGGCTACACCTTC. It is translated as CASSPLAAGESGYTF.

CDR3 sequence (DNA): TGTGCCAGCAGCCCTAGCGGGAGTAGAACAGATACGCAGTATTTT. It codes for CASSPSGSRTDTQYF. The chain joins TRBV7-2 to TRBJ2-3; 10 bases map to TRBD2. Trimming cost V 5 bases and J 3 bases; bases outside gene matches: 5. Germline lookup yields CDR1 SGHTA and CDR2 FQGNSA. The length of the CDR3 is 15 residues.

The gene calls are TRBV5-4 and TRBJ2-7; D call uncertain. CDR3 size: 14 residues. Germline V gene sequence: CDR1 SGHNT, CDR2 YYREEE (reference sequence). The ends were cut back, 4 bases at V and 0 bases at J, with 11 bases in the middle. Here the CDR3 DNA reads TGTGCCAGCAGCACAGATCTATACTCCTACGAGCAGTACTTC. It codes for CASSTDLYSYEQYF.

The genes are TRBV5-1 and TRBJ2-5, with 14 bases that match TRBD2. CDR3 length: 17 residues. Germline lookup yields CDR1 SGHRS and CDR2 YFSETQ. With 0 bases clipped from V and 5 bases from J, the junction kept 6 bases outside the gene matches. CDR3 in DNA: TGCGCCAGCAGCTTGGGACTAGCGGGGGGGTCATACGAGACCCAGTACTTC. This sequence encodes CASSLGLAGGSYETQYF.

The chain joins TRBV29-1 to TRBJ1-2; 7 bases match TRBD1. The germline gives CDR1 SQVTM, CDR2 ANQGSEA. The CDR3 sequence is 14 residues long. The V segment lost 6 bases and the J segment 0 bases; nucleotides outside the gene matches: 7. CDR3 sequence reads: CSVLRQGTNYGYTF. CDR3 coding DNA: TGCAGCGTCCTCCGACAGGGAACTAACTATGGCTACACCTTC.

This chain joins TRBV10-2 and TRBJ2-7, with 9 bases matching TRBD1. V gave up 6 bases and J gave up 7 bases; unmatched junction bases: 10. The CDR3 covers 14 residues. CDR1 and CDR2 from the germline V gene are WSHSY and SAAADI. CDR3 nucleotides: TGCGCCAGCAGCACCGGGACAGGGCTAAGAGAGCAGTACTTC. Translating gives CASSTGTGLREQYF.

This clone appeared once. The DNA for the CDR3 is TGTGCCAGCTCACGAACAATTACTAGTTCACCCTACAATGAGCAGTTCTTC. Protein product: CASSRTITSSPYNEQFF. The V gene is TRBV18, the J gene TRBJ2-1; TRBD2 might be the D (5 bases). Germline CDR1 reads KGHSH; CDR2 reads LQKENI. The CDR3 length is 17 residues. Between the trimmed V and J ends, which lost 4 bases and 2 bases, there was a span of 18 bases. Looking up the rest from reference TRBV18 and TRBJ2-1 gives the full variable domain: NAGVMQNPRHLVRRRGQEARLRCSPMKGHSHVYWYRQLPEEGLKFMVYLQKENIIDESGMPKERFSAEFPKEGPSILRIQQVVRGDSAAYFCASSRTITSSPYNEQFFGPGTRLTVL.

The table lists this clone with a count of one. CDR3 DNA: TGTGCCAGCAGTTCCAGTGGGGACAGCGATAATTCACCCCTCCACTTT. Translating gives CASSSSGDSDNSPLHF. The chain carries TRBV27 and TRBJ1-6; 7 nucleotides agree with TRBD1. Germline CDR1 and CDR2: MNHEY and SMNVEV (reference sequence). Germline trimming cut 4 bases from V and 5 bases from J; bases unmatched to any gene: 8. The CDR3 extends over 16 amino acids.

V gene TRBV2 combines with J gene TRBJ2-5, with D possibly being TRBD1 (5 bases). V was clipped by 11 bases and J by 0 bases, with 10 bases between them. The V gene's germline CDR1 is SNHLY and CDR2 FYNNEI. The CDR3 is 12 amino acids. DNA of the CDR3: TGTGCCGGACGGACAAACCAAGAGACCCAGTACTTC. This encodes CAGRTNQETQYF.

Comment on this clone: One end of the junction varies from germline; a read error may be responsible. V is TRBV6-1 and J is TRBJ2-7, with 16 bases that match TRBD2. The V gene's germline CDR1 is MNHNS and CDR2 SASEGT. This CDR3 has 18 residues. The CDR3 sequence is CASREGVWGLAGGYEQYF. DNA of the CDR3: TGTGCCAGCAGAGAAGGGGTATGGGGACTAGCGGGAGGGTACGAGCAGTACTTC.